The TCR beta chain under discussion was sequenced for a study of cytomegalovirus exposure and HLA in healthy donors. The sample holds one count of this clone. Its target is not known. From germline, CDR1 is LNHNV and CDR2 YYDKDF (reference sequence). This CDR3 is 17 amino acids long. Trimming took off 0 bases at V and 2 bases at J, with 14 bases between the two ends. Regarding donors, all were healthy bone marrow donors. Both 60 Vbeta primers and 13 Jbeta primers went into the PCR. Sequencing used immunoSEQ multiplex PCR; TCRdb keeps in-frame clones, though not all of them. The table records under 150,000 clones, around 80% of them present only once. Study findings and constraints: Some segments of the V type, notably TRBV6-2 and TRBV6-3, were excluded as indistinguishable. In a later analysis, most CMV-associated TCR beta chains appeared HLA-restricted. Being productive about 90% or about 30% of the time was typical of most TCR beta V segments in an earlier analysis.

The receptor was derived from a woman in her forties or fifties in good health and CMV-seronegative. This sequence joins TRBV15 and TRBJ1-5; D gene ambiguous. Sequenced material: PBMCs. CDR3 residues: CATSRDQSGVGNQPQHF. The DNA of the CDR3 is TGTGCCACCAGCAGAGATCAGTCCGGGGTCGGCAATCAGCCCCAGCATTTT. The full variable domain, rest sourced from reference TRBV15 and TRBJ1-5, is DAMVIQNPRYQVTQFGKPVTLSCSQTLNHNVMYWYQQKSSQAPKLLFHYYDKDFNNEADTPDNFQSRRPNTSFCFLDIRSPGLGDTAMYLCATSRDQSGVGNQPQHFGDGTRLSIL.